This TCR beta chain stems from a study of blood T cell repertoires in COVID-19. The assay was immunoSEQ multiplex PCR, and TCRdb's table has in-frame clones only and misses some. The data contain 490,000 or so clones, 75% to 90% of them seen just once; the ten biggest clones take up under 9.5%. V lost 7 bases and J lost 5, with 23 bases in between. The CDR3 runs 16 residues. Germline V gene sequence: CDR1 SGHVS, CDR2 FNYEAQ. The clonotype comes from a woman aged 55-70 years who had recovered from COVID-19. The chain joins TRBV7-6 to TRBJ2-5, with TRBD2 as a possible D gene (7 bases). The sequencing input was PBMCs or T cells enriched from blood (not recorded which). The DNA of the CDR3 is TGTGCCAGCACCCTTGAAAGCGGCGGGGGCATGGAGACCCAGTACTTC. Residues: CASTLESGGGMETQYF.